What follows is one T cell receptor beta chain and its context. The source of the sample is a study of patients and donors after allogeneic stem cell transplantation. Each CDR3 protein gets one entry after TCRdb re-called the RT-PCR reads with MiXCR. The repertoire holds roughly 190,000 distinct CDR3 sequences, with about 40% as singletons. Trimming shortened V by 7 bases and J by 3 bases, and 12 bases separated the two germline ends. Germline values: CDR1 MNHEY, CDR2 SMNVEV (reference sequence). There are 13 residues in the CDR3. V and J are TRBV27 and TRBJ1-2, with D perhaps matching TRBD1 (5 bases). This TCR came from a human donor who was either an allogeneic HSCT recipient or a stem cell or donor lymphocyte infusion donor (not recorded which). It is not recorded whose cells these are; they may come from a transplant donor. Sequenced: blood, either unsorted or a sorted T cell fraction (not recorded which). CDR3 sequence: CASTPAGYYGYTF. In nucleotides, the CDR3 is TGTGCCAGCACCCCGGCAGGGTACTATGGCTACACCTTC.